This TCR beta chain was sequenced during a study of a mutant IDH1 vaccine in newly diagnosed glioma. Study as a whole: Most had both radiotherapy and temozolomide beforehand; others had only one.

Comments on this clone: Its antigen is as yet unknown.

Clones were sequenced by immunoSEQ multiplex PCR, and TCRdb holds only the in-frame ones, with some missing. The sample yields about 42,000 clones, about 80% seen once. Notes on the study in general: Immune responses arising from the vaccine appeared in approximately 93% of patients.

The CDR3 covers 16 residues. Trimming removed 3 bases at V and 4 bases at J, with 16 bases between. Per germline, CDR1 SGHRS and CDR2 YFSETQ. Time point: week 35, safety follow-up. Vaccination comprised doses that each held 300 ug of mutant IDH1 20-mer peptide, plus topical imiquimod. This TCR was sampled from a woman aged 50 to 65 with glioma. V gene TRBV5-1 combines with J gene TRBJ2-2; either TRBD1 or TRBD2 may supply D (5 bases each). Here the sequenced sample was PBMCs, taken from a glioma patient whose treatment included an IDH1 peptide vaccine. The CDR3 nucleotides read TGCGCCAGCAGCTCTTCCCGGGGCCCTCCCACCGGGGAGCTGTTTTTT. This translates into CASSSSRGPPTGELFF.